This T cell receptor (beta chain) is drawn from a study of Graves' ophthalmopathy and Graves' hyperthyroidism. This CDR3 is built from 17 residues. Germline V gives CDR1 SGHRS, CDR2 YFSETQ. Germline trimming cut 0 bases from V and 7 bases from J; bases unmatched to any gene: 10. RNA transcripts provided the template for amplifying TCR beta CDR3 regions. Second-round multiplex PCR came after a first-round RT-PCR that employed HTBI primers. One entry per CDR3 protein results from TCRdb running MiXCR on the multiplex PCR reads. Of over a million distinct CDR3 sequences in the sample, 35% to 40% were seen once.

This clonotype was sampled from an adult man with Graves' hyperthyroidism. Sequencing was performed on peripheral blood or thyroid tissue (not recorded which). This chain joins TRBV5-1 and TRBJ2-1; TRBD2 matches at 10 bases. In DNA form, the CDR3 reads TGCGCCAGCAGCTTGGCGGCTAGCGGGGGAGCTGTTAATGAGCAGTTCTTC. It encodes CASSLAASGGAVNEQFF. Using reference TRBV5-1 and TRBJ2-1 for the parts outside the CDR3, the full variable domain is KAGVTQTPRYLIKTRGQQVTLSCSPISGHRSVSWYQQTPGQGLQFLFEYFSETQRNKGNFPGRFSGRQFSNSRSEMNVSTLELGDSALYLCASSLAASGGAVNEQFFGPGTRLTVL.